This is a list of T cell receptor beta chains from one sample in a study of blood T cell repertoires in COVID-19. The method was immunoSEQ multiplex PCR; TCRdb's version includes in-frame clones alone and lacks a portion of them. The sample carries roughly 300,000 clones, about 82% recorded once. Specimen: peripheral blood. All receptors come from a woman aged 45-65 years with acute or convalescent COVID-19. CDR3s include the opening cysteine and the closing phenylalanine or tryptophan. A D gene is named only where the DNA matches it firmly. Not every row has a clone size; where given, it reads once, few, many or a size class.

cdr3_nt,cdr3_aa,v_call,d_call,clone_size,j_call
TGTGCCAGCAGTTACAACAGGGTCGGGGAGACCCAGTACTTC,CASSYNRVGETQYF,TRBV6-5,NA,NA,TRBJ2-5
TGTGCCAGCAGCTCCCTCCGGCGGGCCAATTCCTACGAGCAGTACTTC,CASSSLRRANSYEQYF,TRBV7-2,NA,NA,TRBJ2-7
TGTGCCAGCAGCTCCCTTGCGGAGGGATTCAATCAGCCCCAGCATTTT,CASSSLAEGFNQPQHF,TRBV5-6,NA,NA,TRBJ1-5
TGTGCCAGCAGCTTAGAGGGGGCTAGGTTGCAGCCCCAGCATTTT,CASSLEGARLQPQHF,TRBV7-6,TRBD1,NA,TRBJ1-5
TGTGCCACCAGTGACAGAAGTGACTATGGCTACACCTTC,CATSDRSDYGYTF,TRBV24-1,NA,NA,TRBJ1-2
TGTGCCAGCAGCGCCCGGACTAGCGGGAGTTCAGATACGCAGTATTTT,CASSARTSGSSDTQYF,TRBV9,TRBD2,few,TRBJ2-3
TGTGCCACCAGCAGAGAAGGGGGCAGCCTCCTTCGCTACACCTTC,CATSREGGSLLRYTF,TRBV15,TRBD1,NA,TRBJ1-2
TGTGCCAGCAGCTTGCGGGAGGGAAGATATAGCAATCAGCCCCAGCATTTT,CASSLREGRYSNQPQHF,TRBV5-4,NA,NA,TRBJ1-5
TGTGCCAGCAGCTCCCAGGGGGTGGGAAACACCATATATTTT,CASSSQGVGNTIYF,TRBV7-2,TRBD1,NA,TRBJ1-3
TGTGCTAGTGGTTCAAGCGGGAGCTCCTACAATGAGCAGTTCTTC,CASGSSGSSYNEQFF,TRBV12-5,TRBD2,NA,TRBJ2-1
TGTGCCAGCAGGAGGCCGGGGGGGAACACTGAAGCTTTCTTT,CASRRPGGNTEAFF,TRBV2,NA,few,TRBJ1-1
TGTGCCAGCAGGTCCTTTCCGGACAGGGCAATTCAGCCCCAGCATTTT,CASRSFPDRAIQPQHF,TRBV28,TRBD1,once,TRBJ1-5
TGCGCCAGCAGGGCTGGGGACAGACCCAATCAGCCCCAGCATTTT,CASRAGDRPNQPQHF,TRBV5-1,TRBD1,few,TRBJ1-5
TGTGCCAGCTCACCATACACGGGTAGCAATCAGCCCCAGCATTTT,CASSPYTGSNQPQHF,TRBV18,NA,many,TRBJ1-5
TGTGCCAGCAGCATTTTCGGGAGCAGCACAGATACGCAGTATTTT,CASSIFGSSTDTQYF,TRBV6-5,NA,NA,TRBJ2-3
TGTGCCAGCAGCCGAGGACTAGCGGGAGGCGACAATGAGCAGTTCTTC,CASSRGLAGGDNEQFF,TRBV7-8,TRBD2,NA,TRBJ2-1